Each of the 9 T cell receptor beta chains below was sequenced from the same sample in a study of PD-1 blockade in classical Hodgkin lymphoma. TCRdb's table, derived via immunoSEQ multiplex PCR, lists solely in-frame clones and lacks some. Altogether approximately 80,000 clones are present, under 90% being singletons, with the ten largest covering 22%. Each of the patients experienced relapse following autologous stem cell transplantation, and their brentuximab vedotin exposure differed. The source was peripheral blood mononuclear cells (PBMCs), collected at baseline. The receptor set was obtained from a human donor with classical Hodgkin lymphoma.

The chain combines TRBV29-1 with TRBJ1-2; the D is unclear. Trimming removed 5 bases from V and 7 bases from J, with 8 bases in between. Germline lookup yields CDR1 SQVTM and CDR2 ANQGSEA. The CDR3 spans 10 residues. The CDR3 nucleotides are TGCAGCGTTCGAACTCCTGGCTACACCTTC. This translates into CSVRTPGYTF. The entire variable domain, with the rest obtained from reference TRBV29-1 and TRBJ1-2, is as follows: SAVISQKPSRDICQRGTSLTIQCQVDSQVTMMFWYRQQPGQSLTLIATANQGSEATYESGFVIDKFPISRPNLTFSTLTVSNMSPEDSSIYLCSVRTPGYTFGSGTRLTVV.

V is TRBV9 and J is TRBJ1-4; D is unclear. The CDR3 has 14 amino acids. Germline CDR1 reads SGDLS; CDR2 reads YYNGEE. V was cut by 2 bases and J by 7 bases, with 12 bases left in between. The CDR3 reads CASSVDKGGEKLFF. The CDR3 DNA is TGTGCCAGCAGCGTCGACAAAGGTGGTGAAAAACTGTTTTTT.

This chain links TRBV4-1 with TRBJ1-2, with TRBD1 as a possible D gene (5 bases). CDR1 MGHRA and CDR2 YSYEKL come from the germline V gene. There are 15 residues in the CDR3. V was clipped by 4 bases and J by 6 bases, with 18 bases between them. CDR3 DNA sequence: TGCGCCAGCAGCCTAGAGGTCAGGGATCGCGATGGCTACACCTTC. Protein product: CASSLEVRDRDGYTF.

This rearrangement joins TRBV11-3 to TRBJ2-1; weak D call: TRBD1 (5 bases). V gave up 2 bases and J gave up 3 bases, with 11 bases separating them. In germline, CDR1 is SGHNT, CDR2 YENEEA. This CDR3 has 15 amino acids. The CDR3 coding sequence is TGTGCCAGCAGCTTAAAACTCCAGGGCTACAATGAGCAGTTCTTC. As protein: CASSLKLQGYNEQFF. Combining the CDR3 with reference TRBV11-3 and TRBJ2-1 gives the whole variable domain EAGVVQSPRYKIIEKKQPVAFWCNPISGHNTLYWYLQNLGQGPELLIRYENEEAVDDSQLPKDRFSAERLKGVDSTLKIQPAELGDSAVYLCASSLKLQGYNEQFFGPGTRLTVL.

The chain uses TRBV29-1 and TRBJ2-2; 8 bases align to TRBD2. The germline V gene has CDR1 SQVTM and CDR2 ANQGSEA. This CDR3 is built from 15 residues. Germline trimming cut 0 bases from V and 4 bases from J; bases unmatched to any gene: 4. CDR3 amino acids: CSVEDIRGGTGELFF. CDR3 bases: TGCAGCGTTGAAGATATCCGGGGGGGCACCGGGGAGCTGTTTTTT.

The chain carries TRBV10-2 and TRBJ2-2, with a tentative D call TRBD2 (5 bases). Germline lookup yields CDR1 WSHSY and CDR2 SAAADI. This CDR3 is built from 14 residues. V was cut by 4 bases and J by 4 bases, with 10 bases left in between. CDR3 nucleotide sequence: TGCGCCAGCAGTGTCGTCGGAGGCACCGGGGAGCTGTTTTTT. This sequence encodes CASSVVGGTGELFF.

This chain links TRBV9 with TRBJ2-7; no clear D gene. The CDR3 has 16 amino acids. V lost 4 bases to trimming and J lost 5 bases, with 22 bases between them. CDR1 and CDR2 (germline): SGDLS, YYNGEE. In DNA form, the CDR3 reads TGTGCCAGCAGCCCCACATTGAGGCAGGCCCGAGACGAGCAGTACTTC. Translating it yields CASSPTLRQARDEQYF. The whole variable domain, remainder taken from reference TRBV9 and TRBJ2-7, is DSGVTQTPKHLITATGQRVTLRCSPRSGDLSVYWYQQSLDQGLQFLIQYYNGEERAKGNILERFSAQQFPDLHSELNLSSLELGDSALYFCASSPTLRQARDEQYFGPGTRLTVT.

The rearrangement uses TRBV29-1 and TRBJ1-1, with TRBD1 matching over 11 bases. Trimming removed 4 bases from V and 5 bases from J; junction bases left unmatched: 3. Germline V CDR1 and CDR2: SQVTM, ANQGSEA. This CDR3 comprises 13 residues. CDR3 protein: CSVAGTGGTEAFF. The DNA of the CDR3 is TGCAGCGTTGCCGGGACAGGGGGAACTGAAGCTTTCTTT.

This chain connects TRBV6-1 to TRBJ2-1; possible D gene TRBD1, 6 bases. The CDR3 has 15 amino acids. With 7 bases removed from V and 2 bases from J, the gap between germline ends came to 15 bases. Germline loops: CDR1 MNHNS, CDR2 SASEGT. The CDR3 region has the DNA TGTGCCAGCAAAACCCCCCGGGACACCTACAATGAGCAGTTCTTC. Translated: CASKTPRDTYNEQFF.